The rows below give T cell receptor beta chains drawn from one sample of a study of graft-versus-host responses after intestinal transplantation. The method was immunoSEQ multiplex PCR; TCRdb's version includes in-frame clones alone and lacks a portion of them. This table holds about 78,000 clones, 80% to 90% found once. No antigen has been assigned to these receptors. Source: unstimulated CD8+ T cells sorted from spleen or lymph node cells, taken before transplant. The receptors stem from a human donor who was the organ donor for an intestinal transplant. The CDR3 runs from the conserved cysteine through the conserved F or W. The D gene is left open where the match is weak. Some rows have no size entry. The others give once, few or many, or a class for an expanded clone.

j_call clone_size d_call v_call cdr3_nt cdr3_aa
TRBJ2-6 . TRBD1 TRBV27 TGTGCCAGCAGTTCATCCGACAGGGCTTCTGGGGCCAACGTCCTGACTTTC CASSSSDRASGANVLTF
TRBJ2-3 . . TRBV25-1 TGTGCCAGCAGTCATCGGGACACAAGCACAGATACGCAGTATTTT CASSHRDTSTDTQYF
TRBJ1-4 . . TRBV30 TGTGCCTGGAGGTGGACCCCTGGAGAAAAACTGTTTTTT CAWRWTPGEKLFF
TRBJ2-1 . TRBD2 TRBV9 TGTGCCAGCAGCGAAAAGGGGCTAGCGGGGGGGCAAGAGCAGTTCTTC CASSEKGLAGGQEQFF
TRBJ2-2 . . TRBV7-8 TGTGCCAGCAGCTCCGTTAGGGAGGGGGACACCGGGGAGCTGTTTTTT CASSSVREGDTGELFF
TRBJ2-7 . TRBD1 TRBV7-9 TGTGCCAGCAGCTTTACCGGACAGGGGGCGAGGAGCTCCCCCTACGAGCAGTACTTC CASSFTGQGARSSPYEQYF
TRBJ2-1 . TRBD1 TRBV28 TGTGCCAGCAGTCCCCCTAGGGGTTGGACAGGAGGCTCCTACAATGAGCAGTTCTTC CASSPPRGWTGGSYNEQFF
TRBJ2-7 . . TRBV10-1 TGCGCCAGCAGTGAGGTCCCAGGCGAGCAGTACTTC CASSEVPGEQYF
TRBJ2-7 . TRBD2 TRBV7-9 TGTGCCAGCAGCCCGACTAGCGGTTACTCCTACGAGCAGTACTTC CASSPTSGYSYEQYF
TRBJ2-2 . TRBD1 TRBV2 TGTGCCAGCAGCTTACAGGGGCTGGGGAACACCGGGGAGCTGTTTTTT CASSLQGLGNTGELFF
TRBJ1-1 . TRBD1 TRBV30 TGTGCCTGGGGGTACCGGGACAGGGGGCGAAGAGCTTTCTTT CAWGYRDRGRRAFF
TRBJ2-1 . TRBD2 TRBV6-5 TGTGCCAGCAGTTCTAGCGGGGGGACTATCAATGAGCAGTTCTTC CASSSSGGTINEQFF
TRBJ2-1 . TRBD2 TRBV6-5 TGTGCCAGCAGCCTAGCGGGGGGCCCGAACAATGAGCAGTTCTTC CASSLAGGPNNEQFF
TRBJ2-3 . TRBD1 TRBV4-1 TGCGCCAGCAGCCAACTCGGGACAGGGGACACAGATACGCAGTATTTT CASSQLGTGDTDTQYF
TRBJ1-1 . . TRBV5-8 TGTGCCAGCAGCTTGGGTGGGATGAACACTGAAGCTTTCTTT CASSLGGMNTEAFF
TRBJ1-1 . TRBD1 TRBV9 TGTGCCAGCAGTGGGACAGGGAGCGAAGCTTTCTTT CASSGTGSEAFF
TRBJ2-3 few TRBD2 TRBV27 TGTGCCAGCGGGAAAGCTAGCGGAATGACCACAGATACGCAGTATTTT CASGKASGMTTDTQYF
TRBJ2-1 once TRBD2 TRBV6-5 TGTGCCAGCAGGGATAGCGGGGGATTCAATGAGCAGTTCTTC CASRDSGGFNEQFF
TRBJ2-2 . . TRBV7-8 TGTGCCAGCAGCTTAGAAATAACAGGGATCATAGAGGACACCGGGGAGCTGTTTTTT CASSLEITGIIEDTGELFF
TRBJ1-2 . . TRBV27 TGTGCCAGCGCCGATTACAGGGAATTGAGTGGCTACACCTTC CASADYRELSGYTF
TRBJ1-2 . . TRBV7-9 TGTGCCGCAAACGGACCGTATGGCTACACCTTC CAANGPYGYTF
TRBJ2-2 . TRBD1 TRBV2 TGTGCCAGCAGTACCCGCCGGGACAGGGTATCGAGCGGGGAGCTGTTTTTT CASSTRRDRVSSGELFF
TRBJ1-2 . . TRBV5-4 TGTGCCAGCAGCCCCCTTAGGGGTTCGAGCTATGGCTACACCTTC CASSPLRGSSYGYTF
TRBJ1-1 once . TRBV7-9 TGTGCCAGCAGCTTAGACAGAACTGAAGCTTTCTTT CASSLDRTEAFF
TRBJ2-7 . TRBD1 TRBV5-4 TGTGCCAGCAGCTCTCCGGGACAGCCTACCTACGAGCAGTACTTC CASSSPGQPTYEQYF
TRBJ1-5 . . TRBV6-5 TGTGCCAGCAGTTACGGGGGCAATCAGCCCCAGCATTTT CASSYGGNQPQHF
TRBJ2-7 . . TRBV27 TGTGCCAGCGATGGCCACGAGCAGTACTTC CASDGHEQYF
TRBJ2-7 . . TRBV4-3 TGCGCCAGCAGCCATCCGGGACTCTCATACGAGCAGTACTTC CASSHPGLSYEQYF
TRBJ2-7 . . TRBV6-5 TGTGCCCTTGGGGGGCAGGGGGAAAACTACGAGCAGTACTTC CALGGQGENYEQYF
TRBJ1-5 once . TRBV6-5 TGTGCCAGCAGCGCCGGGAATCCCGGGGGTCAGCCCCAGCATTTT CASSAGNPGGQPQHF
TRBJ2-7 . . TRBV10-3 TGTGCCATCAGTGATCTCCGGGGGGCCGCCTCCGAGCAGTACTTC CAISDLRGAASEQYF